These T cell receptor beta chains were read from a single sample in a study of T-cell reconstitution after alpha-beta-depleted transplantation in children. TCRdb analysed the PCR reads with MiXCR anew, one entry per CDR3 protein. The sample holds 440,000 or so distinct CDR3 sequences, roughly 10% seen once. The specimen was PBMCs from the stem cell graft donor, collected from the stem cell graft. All receptors come from a human donor who donated a stem cell graft to a child with acute myeloid leukemia. CDR3s include the opening cysteine and the closing phenylalanine or tryptophan. Fields, in order: J gene, D gene, V gene, clone size, CDR3 DNA, CDR3 protein. D genes are given only for firm matches. Size is stated for part of the rows, as once, few or many counts, or as a class when the clone is expanded.

TRBJ2-2 NA TRBV10-3 few TGTGCCACCTACGCCGGTAGCGGAGTGAACACCGGGGAGCTGTTTTTT CATYAGSGVNTGELFF
TRBJ2-6 TRBD2 TRBV7-3 NA TGTGCCAGCAGCCCCGGGACTAGCGGGAGGTACTCTGGGGCCAACGTCCTGACTTTC CASSPGTSGRYSGANVLTF
TRBJ2-6 NA TRBV15 NA TGTGCCCCCAACCGGCTGCTGGGGTCTGGGGCCAACGTCCTGACTTTC CAPNRLLGSGANVLTF
TRBJ2-3 TRBD1 TRBV7-2 NA TGTGCCAGCGCGAAGGGACAGAGTAGCACAGATACGCAGTATTTT CASAKGQSSTDTQYF
TRBJ2-3 NA TRBV11-2 NA TGTGCCAGCAGCTTAGATCTGGCATCTAGCACAGATACGCAGTATTTT CASSLDLASSTDTQYF
TRBJ1-1 NA TRBV10-3 NA TGTGCCATCAGTCCGACAGCGAACACTGAAGCTTTCTTT CAISPTANTEAFF
TRBJ2-1 NA TRBV12-3/TRBV12-4 NA TGTGCCAGCAGTTACCCGGGGGGCAAGACCTACAATGAGCAGTTCTTC CASSYPGGKTYNEQFF
TRBJ1-3 NA TRBV30 NA TGTGCCTGGACCTCCCCGGTGTGGGGCTCTGGAAACACCATATATTTT CAWTSPVWGSGNTIYF
TRBJ2-1 TRBD2 TRBV27 few TGTGCCAGCAGTTGGACTAGCGGGCGCCCCTACAATGAGCAGTTCTTC CASSWTSGRPYNEQFF
TRBJ2-3 TRBD1 TRBV20-1 NA TGCAGTGCCGAGGGACAGGGTAGCCCAGATACGCAGTATTTT CSAEGQGSPDTQYF
TRBJ2-5 TRBD2 TRBV20-1 few TGCAGTGCTAGAGATTTGGGGCGGGAGGGCCGGGGCGAGACCCAGTACTTC CSARDLGREGRGETQYF
TRBJ1-6 NA TRBV27 few TGTGCCAGCAGTTCGCTATGGGGTAACAGGGAGCTTCTCAATTCACCCCTCCACTTT CASSSLWGNRELLNSPLHF
TRBJ2-7 NA TRBV3-1 NA TGTGCCAGCAGCCAAGTGGAGGACGAGCAGTACTTC CASSQVEDEQYF
TRBJ1-4 NA TRBV6-1 few TGTGCCAGCAGGCTAGGTTTTGGGGCACTAGAAGAAAAACTGTTTTTT CASRLGFGALEEKLFF
TRBJ2-1 NA TRBV7-6 many TGTGCCAGCAGCAGAAACAATGAGCAGTTCTTC CASSRNNEQFF
TRBJ2-1 NA TRBV15 NA TGTGCCACCGAACGGGGTGGAGGCTACAATGAGCAGTTCTTC CATERGGGYNEQFF
TRBJ2-3 NA TRBV18 few TGTGCCAGCTCACCACCTGCGGCAACTAGCACAGATACGCAGTATTTT CASSPPAATSTDTQYF
TRBJ2-7 NA TRBV10-3 NA TGTGCCATCAGGGCCCGGGGCCAGGGGGGCCACGAGCAGTACTTC CAIRARGQGGHEQYF
TRBJ1-1 TRBD1 TRBV29-1 few TGCAGCGTTGTAATGCAGGGGGCAACTGAAGCTTTCTTT CSVVMQGATEAFF
TRBJ2-7 NA TRBV5-1 NA TGCGCCAGCAGCTTGGGCGAAGGCGGGCCCCTACCCAACGAGCAGTACTTC CASSLGEGGPLPNEQYF
TRBJ2-1 NA TRBV5-1 NA TGCGCCAGCAGCTTGGACGGCCTCTACAATGAGCAGTTCTTC CASSLDGLYNEQFF
TRBJ2-7 TRBD1 TRBV5-4 NA TGTGCCAGCAGCTTGTTTGGGACAGGGCCCTACGAGCAGTACTTC CASSLFGTGPYEQYF
TRBJ1-3 NA TRBV29-1 NA TGCAGCGTTGAACCCGGGTCCTCTGGAAACACCATATATTTT CSVEPGSSGNTIYF
TRBJ2-1 TRBD2 TRBV12-3/TRBV12-4 NA TGTGCCAGCAGTCCGACACCATTCAGCGGGGGCAACAATGAGCAGTTCTTC CASSPTPFSGGNNEQFF
TRBJ2-1 NA TRBV20-1 NA TGCAGTGCTGAGGAAAGCTCCTACAATGAGCAGTTCTTC CSAEESSYNEQFF
TRBJ1-2 TRBD1 TRBV29-1 few TGCAGCGAGCACCCGGGACAGGGGCGCTATGGCTACACCTTC CSEHPGQGRYGYTF
TRBJ2-7 NA TRBV11-2 few TGTGCCAGCAGCTTAGTTAGGGCTAGCGAGCAGTACTTC CASSLVRASEQYF
TRBJ2-1 NA TRBV6-5 few TGTGCCAGCAGTTACGAGGGCAGGTTTGAGTTCTTC CASSYEGRFEFF
TRBJ2-5 NA TRBV2 many TGTGCCAGCAGTGAAGGGACCCAGTACTTC CASSEGTQYF
TRBJ2-3 NA TRBV5-1 many TGTGCCAGCAGCTTATGGGGAACAGATACGCAGTATTTT CASSLWGTDTQYF
TRBJ2-5 NA TRBV5-1 few TGCGCCAGCAGCACTTCAGGGGTAGGGGAGACCCAGTACTTC CASSTSGVGETQYF
TRBJ2-7 NA TRBV6-5 many TGTGCCAGCAGTTACAGCGGGCCAACCTCCTACGAGCAGTACTTC CASSYSGPTSYEQYF
TRBJ2-1 NA TRBV5-1 many TGCGCCAGCAGCTTGGGGGGATTGGCCTATAGCTCCTACAATGAGCAGTTCTTC CASSLGGLAYSSYNEQFF
TRBJ2-1 TRBD2 TRBV20-1 NA TGCAGTGCGCAGACTAGCCGCGGCTCCTACAATGAGCAGTTCTTC CSAQTSRGSYNEQFF
TRBJ1-1 TRBD1 TRBV20-1 many TGCAGTGCCGGGGACAGGTATAACACTGAAGCTTTCTTT CSAGDRYNTEAFF
TRBJ2-5 NA TRBV25-1 few TGTGCCAGCAGTAAAAGAGGGGGAGGGAACTTGGCCCAGTACTTC CASSKRGGGNLAQYF
TRBJ1-2 NA TRBV4-1 NA TGCGCCAGCAGCCAAGATCTTCGGGCAGGCCCCTATGGCTACACCTTC CASSQDLRAGPYGYTF
TRBJ2-2 NA TRBV29-1 NA TGCAGCGTCGCTGGGGGATATGACGGGGAGCTGTTTTTT CSVAGGYDGELFF
TRBJ2-3 NA TRBV18 NA TGTGCCAGCTCACCCGCGTCTGGCCGGGCCTTCACAGATACGCAGTATTTT CASSPASGRAFTDTQYF
TRBJ2-2 TRBD2 TRBV4-3 few TGCGCCAGCAGCCAAGTAACGAGCGGGGCCTCGCGGGAGCTGTTTTTT CASSQVTSGASRELFF
TRBJ2-5 TRBD2 TRBV3-1 few TGTGCCAGCAGCCAAGGGGGAACTAGCGGGTACCTGCAGGAGACCCAGTACTTC CASSQGGTSGYLQETQYF
TRBJ2-7 TRBD1 TRBV20-1 NA TGCAGTGCTCAGGGACAGGCTTACTACGAGCAGTACTTC CSAQGQAYYEQYF
TRBJ2-7 TRBD2 TRBV29-1 NA TGCAGCGTTGTGGGGGGAGCGGGAGTAGGCCACGAGCAGTACTTC CSVVGGAGVGHEQYF
TRBJ2-7 NA TRBV5-1 many TGCGCCAGCAGCTCGGGGTTGGAGGCGTCCTACGAGCAGTACTTC CASSSGLEASYEQYF
TRBJ2-1 NA TRBV29-1 many TGCAGCGCCGCCGAGGGCTACAATGAGCAGTTCTTC CSAAEGYNEQFF
TRBJ1-2 NA TRBV5-1 NA TGCGCCAGCAGCTTAGACGGGAGGGTAAACTATGGCTACACCTTC CASSLDGRVNYGYTF
TRBJ2-3 NA TRBV6-5 NA TGTGCCAGCAGTTTAAGCTACGGCACAGATACGCAGTATTTT CASSLSYGTDTQYF
TRBJ1-1 TRBD1 TRBV20-1 NA TGCAGTGCTAGAGGCACAGGGGGCCAGACTGAAGCTTTCTTT CSARGTGGQTEAFF
TRBJ2-7 NA TRBV27 few TGTGCCAGCAGTTTATCGGCAGGCCCCCGGTACGAGCAGTACTTC CASSLSAGPRYEQYF
TRBJ1-3 NA TRBV7-2 few TGTGCCAGCAGCTTAGCCGGCTTGGGTGGAAACACCATATATTTT CASSLAGLGGNTIYF
TRBJ2-1 NA TRBV5-1 NA TGCGCCAGCAGCTTGTACAGGGAAAGGGGGACACATAACAATGAGCAGTTCTTC CASSLYRERGTHNNEQFF
TRBJ2-7 TRBD1 TRBV4-2 few TGTGCCAGCAGCCAAGCAGCGACAGGGAGCTCCTACGAGCAGTACTTC CASSQAATGSSYEQYF